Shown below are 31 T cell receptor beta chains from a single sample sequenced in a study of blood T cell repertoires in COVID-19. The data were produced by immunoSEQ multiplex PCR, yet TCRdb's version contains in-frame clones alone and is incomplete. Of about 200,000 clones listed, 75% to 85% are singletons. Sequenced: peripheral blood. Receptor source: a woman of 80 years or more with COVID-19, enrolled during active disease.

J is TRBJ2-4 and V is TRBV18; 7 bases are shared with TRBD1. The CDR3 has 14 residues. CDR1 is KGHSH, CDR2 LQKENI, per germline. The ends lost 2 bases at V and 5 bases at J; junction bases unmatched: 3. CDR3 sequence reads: CASSPIQGENIQYF. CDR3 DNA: TGTGCCAGCTCACCAATCCAGGGGGAAAACATTCAGTACTTC.

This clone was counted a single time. CDR3 loop: CASSPAGTRDYGYTF. The CDR3 DNA follows: TGTGCCAGCTCACCAGCCGGGACTCGGGACTATGGCTACACCTTC. The J gene is TRBJ1-2, the V gene TRBV18; D may be TRBD1 (5 bases). Germline CDR1 and CDR2: KGHSH and LQKENI. This CDR3 is 15 amino acids long. The V end was cut by 2 bases, the J end by 3 bases, with 13 bases between.

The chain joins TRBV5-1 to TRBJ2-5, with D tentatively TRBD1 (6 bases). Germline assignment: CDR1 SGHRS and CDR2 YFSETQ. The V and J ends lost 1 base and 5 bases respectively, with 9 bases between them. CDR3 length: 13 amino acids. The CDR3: CASSLTGFETQYF. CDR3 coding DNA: TGCGCCAGCAGCTTGACAGGGTTTGAGACCCAGTACTTC. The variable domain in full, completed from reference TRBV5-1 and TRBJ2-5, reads KAGVTQTPRYLIKTRGQQVTLSCSPISGHRSVSWYQQTPGQGLQFLFEYFSETQRNKGNFPGRFSGRQFSNSRSEMNVSTLELGDSALYLCASSLTGFETQYFGPGTRLLVL.

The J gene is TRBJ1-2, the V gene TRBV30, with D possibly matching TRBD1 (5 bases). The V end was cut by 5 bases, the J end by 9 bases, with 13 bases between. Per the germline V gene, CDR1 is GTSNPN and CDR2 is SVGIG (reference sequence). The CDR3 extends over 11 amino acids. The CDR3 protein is CAWDQGIRYTF. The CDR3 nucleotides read TGTGCCTGGGACCAGGGTATACGCTACACCTTC.

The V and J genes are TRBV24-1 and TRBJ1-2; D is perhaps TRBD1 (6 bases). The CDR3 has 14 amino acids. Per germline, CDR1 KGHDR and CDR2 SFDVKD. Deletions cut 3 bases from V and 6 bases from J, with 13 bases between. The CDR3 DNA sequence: TGTGCCACCAGTGATAAGAGACAGGTCCATGGCTACACCTTC. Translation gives CATSDKRQVHGYTF.

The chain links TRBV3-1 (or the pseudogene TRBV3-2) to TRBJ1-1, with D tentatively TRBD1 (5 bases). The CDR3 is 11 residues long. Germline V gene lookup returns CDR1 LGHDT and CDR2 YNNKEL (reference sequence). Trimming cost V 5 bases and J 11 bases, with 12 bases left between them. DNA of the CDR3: TGTGCCAGCAGCGGACGGTCAGGGGCTTTCTTT. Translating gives CASSGRSGAFF.

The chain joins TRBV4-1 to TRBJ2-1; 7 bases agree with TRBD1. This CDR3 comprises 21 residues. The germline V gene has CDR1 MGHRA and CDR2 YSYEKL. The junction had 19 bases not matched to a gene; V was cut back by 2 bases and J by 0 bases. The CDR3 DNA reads TGCGCCAGCAGCCAATATAAGCTCGGGACAGCTTCGAGGAGCTCCTACAATGAGCAGTTCTTC. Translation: CASSQYKLGTASRSSYNEQFF.

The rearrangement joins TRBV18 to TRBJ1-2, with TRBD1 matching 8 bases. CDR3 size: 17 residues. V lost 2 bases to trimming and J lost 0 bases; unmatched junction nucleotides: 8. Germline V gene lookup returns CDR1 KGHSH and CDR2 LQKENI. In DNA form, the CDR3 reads TGTGCCAGCTCACCAAAGGACAGGGCCCCGTCTAACTATGGCTACACCTTC. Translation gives CASSPKDRAPSNYGYTF. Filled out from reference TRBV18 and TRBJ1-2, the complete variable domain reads NAGVMQNPRHLVRRRGQEARLRCSPMKGHSHVYWYRQLPEEGLKFMVYLQKENIIDESGMPKERFSAEFPKEGPSILRIQQVVRGDSAAYFCASSPKDRAPSNYGYTFGSGTRLTVV.

The CDR3 DNA reads as TGTGCCAGCAGCTTAAGACGATCCACAGGGGTGAATGAAAAACTGTTTTTT. As protein: CASSLRRSTGVNEKLFF. The chain uses TRBV7-2 and TRBJ1-4, with 7 bases lining up with TRBD1. The CDR3 runs 17 residues. V trimming: 2 bases; J trimming: 5 bases; junction bases outside the gene matches: 11. In germline, CDR1 is SGHTA, CDR2 FQGNSA.

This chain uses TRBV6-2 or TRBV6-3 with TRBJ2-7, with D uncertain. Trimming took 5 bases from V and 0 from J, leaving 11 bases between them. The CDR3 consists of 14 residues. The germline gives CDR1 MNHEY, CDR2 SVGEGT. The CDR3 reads CASSLAGTSYEQYF. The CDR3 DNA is TGTGCCAGCAGTCTTGCAGGTACCTCCTACGAGCAGTACTTC.

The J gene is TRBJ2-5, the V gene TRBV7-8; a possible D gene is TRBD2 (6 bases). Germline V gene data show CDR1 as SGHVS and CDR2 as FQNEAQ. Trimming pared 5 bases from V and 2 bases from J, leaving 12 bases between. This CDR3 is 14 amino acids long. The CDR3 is CASSRERGQETQYF. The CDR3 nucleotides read TGTGCCAGCAGCCGAGAACGGGGGCAAGAGACCCAGTACTTC.

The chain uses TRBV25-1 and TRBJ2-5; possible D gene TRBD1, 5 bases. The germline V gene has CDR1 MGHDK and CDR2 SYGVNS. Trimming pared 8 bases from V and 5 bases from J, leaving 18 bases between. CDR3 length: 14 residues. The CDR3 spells CASGLRRGAETQYF. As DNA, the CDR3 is TGTGCCAGCGGCCTACGAAGGGGCGCGGAGACCCAGTACTTC.

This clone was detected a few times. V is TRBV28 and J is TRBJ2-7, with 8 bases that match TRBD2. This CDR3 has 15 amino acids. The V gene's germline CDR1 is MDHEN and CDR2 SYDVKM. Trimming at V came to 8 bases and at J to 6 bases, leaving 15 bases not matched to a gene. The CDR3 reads CASCPPGTRSFEQYF. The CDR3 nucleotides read TGTGCCAGCTGTCCCCCCGGGACTAGGAGTTTCGAGCAGTACTTC. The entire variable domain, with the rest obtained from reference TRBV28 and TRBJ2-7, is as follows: DVKVTQSSRYLVKRTGEKVFLECVQDMDHENMFWYRQDPGLGLRLIYFSYDVKMKEKGDIPEGYSVSREKKERFSLILESASTNQTSMYLCASCPPGTRSFEQYFGPGTRLTVT.

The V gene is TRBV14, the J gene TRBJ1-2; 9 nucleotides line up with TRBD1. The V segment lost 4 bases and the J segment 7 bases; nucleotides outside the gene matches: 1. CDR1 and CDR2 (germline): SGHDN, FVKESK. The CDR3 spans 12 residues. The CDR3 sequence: CASSRDRAGYTF. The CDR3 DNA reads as TGTGCCAGCAGCCGGGACAGGGCTGGCTACACCTTC.

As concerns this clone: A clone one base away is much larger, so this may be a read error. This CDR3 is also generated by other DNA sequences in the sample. The DNA of the CDR3 is TGTGCCAGCAGCCAAGGGGGGCAGGGGCATCAGCCCCAGCATTTT. Translation gives CASSQGGQGHQPQHF. V gene TRBV3-1 (or the pseudogene TRBV3-2) combines with J gene TRBJ1-5; a possible D gene is TRBD1 (6 bases). Germline values: CDR1 LGHDT, CDR2 YNNKEL (reference sequence). V dropped 1 base and J dropped 5 bases, with 12 bases sitting between them. The CDR3 sequence is 15 residues long.

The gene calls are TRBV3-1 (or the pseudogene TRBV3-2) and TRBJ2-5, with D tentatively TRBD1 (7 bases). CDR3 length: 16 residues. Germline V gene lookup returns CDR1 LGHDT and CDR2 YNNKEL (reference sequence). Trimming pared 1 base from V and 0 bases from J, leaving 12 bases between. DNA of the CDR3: TGTGCCAGCAGCCAAGTGTGGAGGGGGCACCAAGAGACCCAGTACTTC. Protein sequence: CASSQVWRGHQETQYF.

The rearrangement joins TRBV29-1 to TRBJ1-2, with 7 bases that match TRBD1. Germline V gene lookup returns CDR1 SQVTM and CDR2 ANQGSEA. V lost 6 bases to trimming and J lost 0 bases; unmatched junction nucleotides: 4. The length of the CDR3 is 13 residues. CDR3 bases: TGCAGCGTACAACAGGGGACTAACTATGGCTACACCTTC. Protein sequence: CSVQQGTNYGYTF.

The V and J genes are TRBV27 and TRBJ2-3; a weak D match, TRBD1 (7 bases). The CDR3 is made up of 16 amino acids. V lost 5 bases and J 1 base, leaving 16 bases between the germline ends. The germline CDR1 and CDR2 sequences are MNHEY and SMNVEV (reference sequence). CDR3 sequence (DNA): TGTGCCAGCAGTCCGGGACTCGACAGGGGCACAGATACGCAGTATTTT. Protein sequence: CASSPGLDRGTDTQYF.

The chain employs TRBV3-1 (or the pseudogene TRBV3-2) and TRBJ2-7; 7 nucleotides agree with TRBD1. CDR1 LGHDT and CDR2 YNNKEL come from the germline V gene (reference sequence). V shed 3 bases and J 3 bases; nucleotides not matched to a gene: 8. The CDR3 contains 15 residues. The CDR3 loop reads CASSHLPGGDYEQYF. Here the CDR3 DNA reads TGTGCCAGCAGCCATCTACCAGGGGGTGACTACGAGCAGTACTTC.

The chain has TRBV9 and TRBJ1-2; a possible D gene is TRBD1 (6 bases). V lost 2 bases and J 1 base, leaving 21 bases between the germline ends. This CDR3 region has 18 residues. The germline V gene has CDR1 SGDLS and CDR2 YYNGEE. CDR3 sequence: CASSVSPARGRNNYGYTF. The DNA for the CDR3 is TGTGCCAGCAGCGTTAGTCCCGCCAGGGGCCGTAATAACTATGGCTACACCTTC.

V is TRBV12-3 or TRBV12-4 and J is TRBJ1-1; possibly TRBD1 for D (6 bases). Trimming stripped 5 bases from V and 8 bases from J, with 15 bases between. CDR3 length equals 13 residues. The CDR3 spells CASSTGSWGEAFF. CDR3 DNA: TGTGCCAGCAGTACAGGGAGCTGGGGGGAAGCTTTCTTT.

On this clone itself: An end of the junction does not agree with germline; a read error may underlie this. This CDR3 reads CASTAEGAPAF. CDR3 sequence (DNA): TGTGCCAGCACCGCCGAGGGGGCGCCGGCCTTC. The chain couples TRBV12-3 or TRBV12-4 to TRBJ1-2; TRBD1 matches 7 bases. CDR3 length: 11 residues.

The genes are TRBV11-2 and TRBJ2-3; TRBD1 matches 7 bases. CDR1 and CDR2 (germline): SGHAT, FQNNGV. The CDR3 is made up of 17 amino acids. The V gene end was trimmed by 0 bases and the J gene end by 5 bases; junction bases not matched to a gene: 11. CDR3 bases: TGTGCCAGCAGCTTAGAGTTAGGAAGGGGGCGGCAAGATACGCAGTATTTT. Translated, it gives CASSLELGRGRQDTQYF.

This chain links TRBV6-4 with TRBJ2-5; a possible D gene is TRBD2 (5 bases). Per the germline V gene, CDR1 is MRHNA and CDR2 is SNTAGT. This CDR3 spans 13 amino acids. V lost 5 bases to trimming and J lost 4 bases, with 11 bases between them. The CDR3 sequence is CASSNDRGETQYF. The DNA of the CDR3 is TGTGCCAGCAGTAACGACCGGGGAGAGACCCAGTACTTC.

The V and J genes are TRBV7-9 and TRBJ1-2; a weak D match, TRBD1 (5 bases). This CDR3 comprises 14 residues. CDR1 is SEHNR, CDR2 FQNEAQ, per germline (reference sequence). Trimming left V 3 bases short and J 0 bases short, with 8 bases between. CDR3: CASSFQGTNYGYTF. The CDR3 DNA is TGTGCCAGCAGCTTTCAGGGAACTAACTATGGCTACACCTTC.

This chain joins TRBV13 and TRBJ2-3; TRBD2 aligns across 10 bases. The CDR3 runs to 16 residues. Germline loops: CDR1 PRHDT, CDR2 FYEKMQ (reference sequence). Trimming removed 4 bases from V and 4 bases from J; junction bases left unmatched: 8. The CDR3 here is CASSSSGSGGADTQYF. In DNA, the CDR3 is TGTGCCAGCAGCTCTAGCGGGAGTGGAGGAGCAGATACGCAGTATTTT.

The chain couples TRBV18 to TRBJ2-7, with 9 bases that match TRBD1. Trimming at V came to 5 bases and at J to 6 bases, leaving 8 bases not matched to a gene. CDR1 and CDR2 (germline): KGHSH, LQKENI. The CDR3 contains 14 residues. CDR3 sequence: CASSLRTGDSEQYF. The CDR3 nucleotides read TGTGCCAGCTCATTAAGGACAGGGGATAGCGAGCAGTACTTC. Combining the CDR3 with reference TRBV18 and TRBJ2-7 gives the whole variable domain NAGVMQNPRHLVRRRGQEARLRCSPMKGHSHVYWYRQLPEEGLKFMVYLQKENIIDESGMPKERFSAEFPKEGPSILRIQQVVRGDSAAYFCASSLRTGDSEQYFGPGTRLTVT.

The CDR3 loop is CASSRHGTARNYGYTF. The CDR3 region has the DNA TGTGCCAGCAGCCGCCATGGGACAGCGCGAAACTATGGCTACACCTTC. The gene calls are TRBV7-9 and TRBJ1-2; 7 bases align to TRBD1. Per germline, CDR1 SEHNR and CDR2 FQNEAQ (reference sequence). The CDR3 is 16 amino acids. V lost 5 bases to trimming and J lost 2 bases; unmatched junction nucleotides: 11.

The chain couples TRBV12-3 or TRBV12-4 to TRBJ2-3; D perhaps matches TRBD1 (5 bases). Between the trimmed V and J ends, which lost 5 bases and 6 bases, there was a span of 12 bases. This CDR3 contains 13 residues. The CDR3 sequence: CASSLSGSDTQYF. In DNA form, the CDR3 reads TGTGCCAGCAGTCTATCAGGGTCCGATACGCAGTATTTT.

CDR3 bases: TGTGCCAGCAGTGGCCGTTGGGCAGGAAGGCAAGATCAGCCCCAGCATTTT. This sequence encodes CASSGRWAGRQDQPQHF. This chain joins TRBV6-1 and TRBJ1-5; D gene ambiguous. CDR3 length: 17 residues. Trimming took off 4 bases at V and 5 bases at J, with 21 bases between the two ends. Germline V CDR1 and CDR2: MNHNS, SASEGT.

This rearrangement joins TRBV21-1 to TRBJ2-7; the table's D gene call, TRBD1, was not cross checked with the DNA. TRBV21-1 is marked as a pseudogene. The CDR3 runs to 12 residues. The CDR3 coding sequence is TGTGCCAGCAGCAAAACAACCTACGAGCAGTACTTC. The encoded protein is CASSKTTYEQYF.